One sample yielded the 29 T cell receptor beta chains listed below, sequenced in a study of blood T cell repertoires in COVID-19. Libraries were prepared by immunoSEQ multiplex PCR; TCRdb keeps only in-frame clonotypes and omits some of them. Of approximately 26,000 clones in the sample, 75% to 90% are singletons; the top ten hold over 40%. The sequenced sample was peripheral blood. These receptors all come from a human donor with acute or convalescent COVID-19. The donor label of this sample is uncertain.

The V gene is TRBV5-1, the J gene TRBJ2-1; TRBD2 might be the D (6 bases). Deletions cut 0 bases from V and 4 bases from J, with 23 bases between. The CDR3 has 19 residues. Germline-derived CDR1 and CDR2 are SGHRS and YFSETQ. CDR3 in amino acids: CASSLARGMRLDEYNEQFF. The CDR3 DNA reads TGCGCCAGCAGCTTGGCCCGCGGGATGAGACTAGACGAATACAATGAGCAGTTCTTC.

This clone was observed a single time. This chain connects TRBV6-5 to TRBJ2-2; TRBD2 agrees at 11 bases. J was trimmed by 7 bases and V by 4 bases; bases with no gene match: 5. The CDR3 covers 15 residues. Germline CDR1 reads MNHEY; CDR2 reads SVGAGI. CDR3 sequence reads: CASSSSGGKGGELFF. In DNA, the CDR3 is TGTGCCAGCAGTTCTAGCGGGGGGAAGGGCGGGGAGCTGTTTTTT.

This rearrangement joins TRBV18 to TRBJ1-1, with a possible D match to TRBD1 (5 bases). This CDR3 spans 14 amino acids. CDR1 and CDR2 (germline): KGHSH, LQKENI. With 5 bases removed from V and 5 bases from J, the gap between germline ends came to 15 bases. CDR3 nucleotides: TGTGCCAGCTCAAACCAAGATCAGGGAACTGAAGCTTTCTTT. It codes for CASSNQDQGTEAFF. The whole variable domain, remainder taken from reference TRBV18 and TRBJ1-1, is NAGVMQNPRHLVRRRGQEARLRCSPMKGHSHVYWYRQLPEEGLKFMVYLQKENIIDESGMPKERFSAEFPKEGPSILRIQQVVRGDSAAYFCASSNQDQGTEAFFGQGTRLTVV.

The gene calls are TRBV9 and TRBJ2-5; the D is unclear. Trimming shortened V by 0 bases and J by 1 base, and 13 bases separated the two germline ends. Germline CDR1 and CDR2: SGDLS and YYNGEE. This CDR3 has 16 amino acids. This CDR3 is CASSVGQRAPQETQYF. The CDR3 bases are TGTGCCAGCAGCGTAGGACAACGAGCTCCCCAAGAGACCCAGTACTTC.

The CDR3 DNA is TGTGCCAGCAGCCCAGACCCGGGACTAGGCAACGAGCAGTACTTC. Translating it yields CASSPDPGLGNEQYF. The V and J genes are TRBV7-9 and TRBJ2-7; 8 bases align to TRBD2. The CDR3 is 15 amino acids. V gave up 5 bases and J gave up 5 bases; unmatched junction bases: 11. Germline V gives CDR1 SEHNR, CDR2 FQNEAQ (reference sequence).

The chain links TRBV4-1 to TRBJ2-3, with D perhaps matching TRBD2 (6 bases). In germline, CDR1 is MGHRA, CDR2 YSYEKL. Deletions cut 3 bases from V and 2 bases from J, with 12 bases between. CDR3 size: 15 residues. The CDR3 sequence is CASSHQAGLTDTQYF. Written as DNA, the CDR3 is TGCGCCAGCAGCCACCAAGCGGGTCTCACAGATACGCAGTATTTT.

The count of this clone is one. The rearrangement links TRBV12-5 to TRBJ2-1; maybe TRBD1 (5 bases). This CDR3 spans 13 amino acids. The germline V and J ends were trimmed by 7 bases and 9 bases, with 16 bases remaining between them. Germline V gives CDR1 LGHNT, CDR2 FRNRAP. DNA of the CDR3: TGTGCTAGTGCCGAACAGGATAGGGGTGAGCAGTTCTTC. Translating gives CASAEQDRGEQFF.

This clone is classed as medium-sized (0.01 to 0.1%). V is TRBV7-2 and J is TRBJ2-1; D is unresolved. The germline V and J ends were trimmed by 4 bases and 9 bases, with 10 bases remaining between them. The CDR3 length is 12 residues. The V gene's germline CDR1 is SGHTA and CDR2 FQGNSA. The CDR3 protein is CASSSLGVEQFF. Here the CDR3 DNA reads TGTGCCAGCAGCTCCCTCGGTGTTGAGCAGTTCTTC.

The gene calls are TRBV24-1 and TRBJ2-5; D perhaps matches TRBD2 (6 bases). Germline CDR1 reads KGHDR; CDR2 reads SFDVKD. This CDR3 comprises 14 residues. V lost 1 base to trimming and J lost 8 bases, with 13 bases between them. CDR3 coding DNA: TGTGCCACCAGTGATTTTGGGACCGGGGGAACCCAGTACTTC. Its protein is CATSDFGTGGTQYF.

V is TRBV5-1 and J is TRBJ1-1, with D hard to call. V lost 0 bases to trimming and J lost 1 base, with 10 bases between them. CDR1 and CDR2 from the germline V gene are SGHRS and YFSETQ. This CDR3 contains 15 residues. The CDR3 here is CASSLGQAANTEAFF. DNA of the CDR3: TGCGCCAGCAGCTTGGGGCAGGCCGCGAACACTGAAGCTTTCTTT.

The V call is TRBV12-3 or TRBV12-4, the J call TRBJ2-1; possibly TRBD2 for D (7 bases). This CDR3 has 13 residues. V lost 6 bases to trimming and J lost 8 bases, with 14 bases between them. The CDR3 loop is CASSRGGADEQFF. The CDR3 coding sequence is TGTGCCAGCAGCCGAGGGGGGGCTGATGAGCAGTTCTTC.

The chain joins TRBV3-1 (or the pseudogene TRBV3-2) to TRBJ1-5; TRBD1 matches at 10 bases. Germline V gene sequence: CDR1 LGHDT, CDR2 YNNKEL (reference sequence). The CDR3 covers 15 residues. Trimming took 4 bases from V and 5 from J; bases not matched to a gene: 5. The CDR3 reads CASSRTGGRDQPQHF. The CDR3 coding sequence is TGTGCCAGCAGCCGGACAGGGGGACGAGATCAGCCCCAGCATTTT.

The V call is TRBV5-1, the J call TRBJ2-2; 14 nucleotides line up with TRBD2. Germline CDR1 SGHRS, CDR2 YFSETQ. There are 17 residues in the CDR3. Trimming at V came to 3 bases and at J to 3 bases, leaving 4 bases not matched to a gene. The DNA for the CDR3 is TGCGCCAGCAGCTCAGGACTAGCGGGAGGATACACCGGGGAGCTGTTTTTT. It codes for CASSSGLAGGYTGELFF.

J is TRBJ2-3 and V is TRBV19, with 14 nucleotides matching TRBD2. Unmatched junction bases numbered 7, after V lost 7 bases and J lost 4 bases. The CDR3 loop spans 16 amino acids. CDR1 LNHDA and CDR2 SQIVND come from the germline V gene (reference sequence). Written as DNA, the CDR3 is TGTGCCAGTACCAGACTAGCGGGGGGGTCGGCAGATACGCAGTATTTT. This sequence encodes CASTRLAGGSADTQYF.

The chain has TRBV7-8 and TRBJ2-1; 8 bases align to TRBD2. The J segment lost 6 bases and the V segment lost 7 bases, leaving 14 bases of the junction unmatched. This CDR3 spans 16 amino acids. The germline CDR1 and CDR2 sequences are SGHVS and FQNEAQ. CDR3 DNA: TGTGCCAGCACCCTTTCCGGGTGGGCGGGGGGCAATGAGCAGTTCTTC. Translated, it gives CASTLSGWAGGNEQFF.

This clone was counted a few times. This rearrangement joins TRBV27 to TRBJ2-7, with TRBD1 matching over 7 bases. The CDR3 runs 15 residues. Trimming cost V 6 bases and J 6 bases; bases outside gene matches: 14. Germline loops: CDR1 MNHEY, CDR2 SMNVEV (reference sequence). The CDR3 coding sequence is TGTGCCAGCAGAAGGGACAGCGCCCCTTATCGCGAGCAGTACTTC. Its translation: CASRRDSAPYREQYF.

V is TRBV7-3 and J is TRBJ1-6; 7 bases map to TRBD1. The germline gives CDR1 SGHTA, CDR2 FQGTGA. V dropped 5 bases and J dropped 10; count of bases not matched to a gene: 8. The CDR3 is made up of 14 amino acids. The CDR3, as DNA: TGTGCCAGCAGCCGAGGACAGGCTCGATCACCCCTCCACTTT. Protein: CASSRGQARSPLHF.

The rearrangement links TRBV10-2 to TRBJ1-1, with TRBD1 matching 7 bases. With 3 bases clipped from V and 11 bases from J, the junction kept 21 bases outside the gene matches. The CDR3 runs to 17 residues. The germline V gene has CDR1 WSHSY and CDR2 SAAADI. The CDR3: CASSEKILGGQRAMAFF. CDR3 DNA sequence: TGCGCCAGCAGTGAAAAAATCCTGGGGGGACAGCGGGCGATGGCTTTCTTT.

This clone was seen a handful of times. The genes are TRBV5-4 and TRBJ2-1; 8 bases are a match to TRBD1. The J segment lost 2 bases and the V segment lost 4 bases, leaving 5 bases of the junction unmatched. Germline V gives CDR1 SGHNT, CDR2 YYREEE (reference sequence). This CDR3 has 15 residues. The CDR3 reads CASSVTGVPYNEQFF. In nucleotides, the CDR3 is TGTGCCAGCAGCGTGACAGGGGTCCCCTACAATGAGCAGTTCTTC.

This chain's CDR3 is CASSQVEGVGAYNEQFF. For the CDR3, the DNA is TGCGCCAGCAGCCAAGTGGAGGGAGTCGGGGCCTACAATGAGCAGTTCTTC. V gene TRBV4-1 combines with J gene TRBJ2-1, with D perhaps TRBD2 (6 bases). Per the germline V gene, CDR1 is MGHRA and CDR2 is YSYEKL. The CDR3 is 17 residues long. V gave up 1 base and J gave up 2 bases, with 15 bases separating them.

The chain combines TRBV2 with TRBJ1-4; D not certain. Germline loops: CDR1 SNHLY, CDR2 FYNNEI. The CDR3 length is 16 residues. Between the trimmed V and J ends, which lost 4 bases and 4 bases, there was a span of 16 bases. CDR3 sequence (DNA): TGTGCCAGCAGTGGCCTGCGGGAGGCCCTTAATGAAAAACTGTTTTTT. It is translated as CASSGLREALNEKLFF. Full variable domain (missing parts from reference TRBV2 and TRBJ1-4): EPEVTQTPSHQVTQMGQEVILRCVPISNHLYFYWYRQILGQKVEFLVSFYNNEISEKSEIFDDQFSVERPDGSNFTLKIRSTKLEDSAMYFCASSGLREALNEKLFFGSGTQLSVL.

The chain employs TRBV10-3 and TRBJ2-3, with D possibly being TRBD1 (5 bases). The CDR3 is made up of 18 amino acids. CDR1 is ENHRY, CDR2 SYGVKD, per germline. V shed 6 bases and J shed 0 bases, with 22 bases lying between them. The CDR3 DNA reads TGTGCCATCAGCGGGTTTGGGGCCGACTCTTTAAGCACAGATACGCAGTATTTT. Protein sequence: CAISGFGADSLSTDTQYF.

This chain connects TRBV19 to TRBJ1-3; the D is unclear. The CDR3 loop spans 16 amino acids. Germline V gene data show CDR1 as LNHDA and CDR2 as SQIVND (reference sequence). Trimming left V 4 bases short and J 4 bases short, with 17 bases between. The CDR3 DNA follows: TGTGCCAGTAGTACGCTACCGGGTTCCGGAGGAAACACCATATATTTT. This gives the protein CASSTLPGSGGNTIYF.

This clone has just one count. The chain links TRBV4-1 to TRBJ1-2, with D unresolved. Between the trimmed V and J ends, which lost 11 bases and 4 bases, there was a span of 17 bases. The CDR3 runs 13 residues. Germline CDR1 reads MGHRA; CDR2 reads YSYEKL. The CDR3 loop reads CASSAQTSYGYTF. CDR3 nucleotide sequence: TGCGCCTCTTCGGCACAGACAAGCTATGGCTACACCTTC.

This chain connects TRBV7-9 to TRBJ1-6, with D tentatively TRBD1 (6 bases). V was trimmed by 2 bases and J by 4 bases, leaving 9 bases between them. The CDR3 has 15 residues. CDR1 SEHNR and CDR2 FQNEAQ come from the germline V gene (reference sequence). DNA for the CDR3: TGTGCCAGCAGCTTACCAGGGGCTTATAATTCACCCCTCCACTTT. Its protein product is CASSLPGAYNSPLHF.

The chain links TRBV4-2 to TRBJ2-3; 12 bases line up with TRBD2. This CDR3 spans 20 amino acids. The V and J ends lost 0 bases and 4 bases, in that order; junction bases with no gene match: 14. The germline V gene encodes CDR1 LGHNA and CDR2 YNFKEQ. Here the CDR3 reads CASSQDLRLAGGLRADTQYF. The CDR3 DNA sequence: TGTGCCAGCAGCCAAGATCTACGGCTAGCGGGGGGGCTTCGCGCAGATACGCAGTATTTT.

As DNA, the CDR3 is TGTGCCAGCAGTGAAACGGCAGGGGCCCACGAGCAGTACGTC. Translating gives CASSETAGAHEQYV. The chain combines TRBV6-1 with TRBJ2-7, with D perhaps TRBD1 (6 bases). Between the trimmed V and J ends, which lost 2 bases and 5 bases, there was a span of 13 bases. Germline loops: CDR1 MNHNS, CDR2 SASEGT. This CDR3 region has 14 residues.

The rearrangement links TRBV7-2 to TRBJ2-5; D is uncertain. The CDR3 is 14 amino acids. Germline CDR1 SGHTA, CDR2 FQGNSA. Trimming left V 0 bases short and J 5 bases short, with 10 bases between. CDR3 amino acids: CASSLASSWETQYF. CDR3 coding DNA: TGTGCCAGCAGCTTAGCATCGAGTTGGGAGACCCAGTACTTC.

The V gene is TRBV6-5, the J gene TRBJ1-2; a possible D gene is TRBD1 (5 bases). This CDR3 spans 14 amino acids. From germline, CDR1 is MNHEY and CDR2 SVGAGI. V was cut by 6 bases and J by 5 bases, with 16 bases left in between. Here the CDR3 reads CASRSRDPRYGYTF. The CDR3 DNA follows: TGTGCCAGCAGATCCAGGGATCCTCGTTATGGCTACACCTTC.